This T cell receptor (beta chain) was recorded in a study of shared clonotypes between healthy human individuals. Sequencing used immunoSEQ multiplex PCR; TCRdb keeps in-frame clones, though not all of them. The sample includes about a million clones, approximately 76% of them seen just once. Germline V CDR1 and CDR2: SGDLS, YYNGEE. Trimming removed 4 bases from V and 2 bases from J, with 10 bases in between. This CDR3 is 14 amino acids long. Sequencing input: memory CD4+ T cells sorted from blood. Subset denoted: CD45RA-negative fraction. The clonotype was recovered from a young man in good health. The chain employs TRBV9 and TRBJ1-3; D is possibly TRBD1 (6 bases). The CDR3, as DNA: TGTGCCAGCAGCCTACAGGGTGCTGGAAACACCATATATTTT. It is translated as CASSLQGAGNTIYF. Complete variable domain (other parts from reference TRBV9 and TRBJ1-3): DSGVTQTPKHLITATGQRVTLRCSPRSGDLSVYWYQQSLDQGLQFLIQYYNGEERAKGNILERFSAQQFPDLHSELNLSSLELGDSALYFCASSLQGAGNTIYFGEGSWLTVV.